This entry concerns a single TCR beta chain. This CDR3 is also generated by other DNA sequences in the sample. This entry is derived from a study of blood T cell repertoires in COVID-19. As processed by the authors: Amplification of reference gene primers was used by the study to estimate nucleated cell counts. Assay: immunoSEQ multiplex PCR; the TCRdb copy retains only in-frame clones and omits some. V and J calls plus clone size are reproduced from that table; the DNA served to infer D and trimming. The repertoire holds 200,000 to 300,000 clones, with 75% to 85% as singletons. The sample consisted of peripheral blood. This TCR derives from a man aged 35 to 55 who had recovered from COVID-19.

DNA of the CDR3: TGTGCCAGCAGGACAGGGGGTGCTTATGGCTACACCTTC. This codes for CASRTGGAYGYTF. The J gene is TRBJ1-2, the V gene TRBV6-5; TRBD1 aligns across 9 bases. CDR1 is MNHEY and CDR2 is SVGAGI in the germline V gene. The CDR3 extends over 13 amino acids. After removal of 6 bases from V and 5 bases from J, the junction contained 4 bases not matched to a gene.